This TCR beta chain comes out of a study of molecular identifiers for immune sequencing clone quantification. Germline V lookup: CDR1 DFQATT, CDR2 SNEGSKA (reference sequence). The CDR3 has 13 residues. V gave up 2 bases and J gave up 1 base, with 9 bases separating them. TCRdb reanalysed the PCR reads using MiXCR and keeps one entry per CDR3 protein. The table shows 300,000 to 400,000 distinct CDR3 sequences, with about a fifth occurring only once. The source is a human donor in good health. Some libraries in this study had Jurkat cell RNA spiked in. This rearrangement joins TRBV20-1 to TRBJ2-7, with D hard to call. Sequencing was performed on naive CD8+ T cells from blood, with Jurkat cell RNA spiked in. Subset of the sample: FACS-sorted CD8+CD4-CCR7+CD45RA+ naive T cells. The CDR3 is CSARSTASYEQYF. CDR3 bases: TGCAGTGCTAGAAGTACAGCTTCCTACGAGCAGTACTTC.